This note documents a single T cell receptor (beta chain) sequence. In the original workflow: Amplifying reference gene primers gave estimates of nucleated cell counts. Profiled with immunoSEQ multiplex PCR; TCRdb holds only in-frame clones, not every one. V and J calls and clone size follow that table, whereas D and trimming were derived from the DNA. The sample records roughly 230,000 clones, 81% being singletons. The data originate from a study of blood T cell repertoires in COVID-19. Study in general: From the United States, Italy and Spain came samples of acute and convalescent COVID-19. Sources were T cells, B-cell-depleted T cells, or PBMCs; the material itself was cDNA or gDNA.

From germline, CDR1 is GTSNPN and CDR2 SVGIG (reference sequence). V gave up 2 bases and J gave up 3 bases; unmatched junction bases: 6. CDR3 length equals 14 residues. The clonotype originates from a woman of 80 years or more with acute or convalescent COVID-19. V is TRBV30 and J is TRBJ2-7, with 8 nucleotides matching TRBD2. Sequenced: peripheral blood. CDR3 amino acids: CAWSWSGRLYEQYF. The CDR3 DNA is TGTGCCTGGAGTTGGAGCGGGAGACTCTACGAGCAGTACTTC.